This TCR beta chain is from a study of shared clonotypes between healthy human individuals. The wider study: Per donor, CD8 memory used one plate, CD8 naive used two, CD4 memory used three and CD4 naive used three. General study results and limits: The study found about 5% of naive CD4 clonotypes shared across a handful of donors.

As to this clone: Its antigen is unknown.

Clones were sequenced by immunoSEQ multiplex PCR, and TCRdb holds only the in-frame ones, with some missing. The sample shows about 2 million clones, approximately 94% of them seen only once. The CDR3 runs 13 residues. Germline CDR1 reads MNHEY; CDR2 reads SVGAGI. V lost 7 bases to trimming and J lost 6 bases; unmatched junction nucleotides: 6. CD45RO negativity and positive selection for CCR7 defined naive CD8 cells, a population that excluded terminally differentiated effector memory CD45RA+ cells. The V and J genes are TRBV6-5 and TRBJ2-7, with TRBD2 identical over 10 bases. The receptor comes from a man between 18 and 29 years old in good health. The sequencing sample was made of naive CD8+ T cells sorted from blood. CDR3 sequence (DNA): TGTGCCAGCACTTTGACTAGCGGGCTCGAGCAGTACTTC. This codes for CASTLTSGLEQYF.